Presented here are 18 T cell receptor beta chains from one specimen sequenced in a study of blood T cells in healthy people across ages. Using a J-beta primer mix together with a sample-barcoded 5' primer, a second PCR was run for about 7 to 12 cycles. One entry per CDR3 protein results from TCRdb running MiXCR on the 5' RACE reads. Of 1.5 million to 2 million distinct CDR3 sequences listed, about 31% are singletons. Sequenced sample: blood. These receptors came from a young woman in good health.

This clonotype was counted a single time. The chain uses TRBV30 and TRBJ1-1; no reliable D call. The CDR3 covers 13 residues. Trimming removed 3 bases at V and 3 bases at J, with 11 bases between. Germline loops: CDR1 GTSNPN, CDR2 SVGIG (reference sequence). The CDR3 protein is CAWSALAHTEAFF. CDR3 nucleotides: TGTGCCTGGAGCGCACTGGCCCACACTGAAGCTTTCTTT.

The rearrangement uses TRBV12-3 or TRBV12-4 and TRBJ2-1, with 9 bases matching TRBD2. J was trimmed by 9 bases and V by 5 bases; bases with no gene match: 8. This CDR3 spans 14 amino acids. CDR3 nucleotides: TGTGCCAGCAGTGCGGGGGGGGCCGGGGGTGAGCAGTTCTTC. It translates to CASSAGGAGGEQFF.

This clonotype came up a few times. The chain links TRBV2 to TRBJ2-1, with TRBD2 identical over 10 bases. After removal of 6 bases from V and 2 bases from J, the junction contained 4 bases not matched to a gene. The CDR3 loop spans 15 amino acids. From germline, CDR1 is SNHLY and CDR2 FYNNEI. The CDR3 bases are TGTGCCAGCAGCTCTAGCGGGAGTGCCTACAATGAGCAGTTCTTC. Its protein is CASSSSGSAYNEQFF.

This clonotype was seen a few times. This chain connects TRBV13 to TRBJ2-7; 8 bases line up with TRBD2. Per germline, CDR1 PRHDT and CDR2 FYEKMQ (reference sequence). The CDR3 contains 14 residues. After removal of 5 bases from V and 4 bases from J, the junction contained 7 bases not matched to a gene. The CDR3 sequence: CASSRQREKYEQYF. As DNA, the CDR3 is TGTGCCAGCAGCCGACAGCGGGAGAAATACGAGCAGTACTTC.

This clonotype came up many times. The junction departs from germline at one end; a sequencing error may be responsible. This chain joins TRBV5-1 and TRBJ2-7; 7 bases align to TRBD2. The CDR3 runs to 13 residues. From germline, CDR1 is SGHRS and CDR2 YFSETQ. DNA for the CDR3: TGTGCCAGCAGTTTAACCGGGAGGAACGAGCAGTACTTC. Amino acid sequence: CASSLTGRNEQYF.

The chain carries TRBV28 and TRBJ2-2; D perhaps matches TRBD2 (7 bases). This CDR3 has 16 amino acids. V lost 6 bases and J 2 bases, leaving 16 bases between the germline ends. Germline-derived CDR1 and CDR2 are MDHEN and SYDVKM. CDR3 coding DNA: TGTGCCAGCAGAATCGGGGGGCACATCAACACCGGGGAGCTGTTTTTT. Its translation: CASRIGGHINTGELFF.

This clonotype has only a few counts. The chain couples TRBV6-6 to TRBJ2-2, with D hard to call. Germline CDR1 MNHNY, CDR2 SVGAGI (reference sequence). Trimming pared 2 bases from V and 4 bases from J, leaving 5 bases between. CDR3 length: 13 residues. The CDR3 loop is CASSYVATGELFF. The CDR3 coding sequence is TGTGCCAGCAGTTACGTTGCCACCGGGGAGCTGTTTTTT.

The chain carries TRBV2 and TRBJ1-5, with 7 bases lining up with TRBD1. The CDR3 has 16 residues. V gave up 8 bases and J gave up 6 bases; unmatched junction bases: 16. Germline CDR1 SNHLY, CDR2 FYNNEI. CDR3 region: CASHLDRSTPGQPQHF. Written as DNA, the CDR3 is TGTGCCAGCCATCTGGACAGGTCCACGCCGGGTCAGCCCCAGCATTTT.

This clonotype was picked up a small number of times. The V call is TRBV11-2, the J call TRBJ2-1; 10 bases fit TRBD2. The junction had 8 bases not matched to a gene; V was cut back by 5 bases and J by 7 bases. In germline, CDR1 is SGHAT, CDR2 FQNNGV. This CDR3 is 15 amino acids long. The DNA for the CDR3 is TGTGCCAGCAGCCCATTACTAGCGGGAAGGAATGAGCAGTTCTTC. Amino acid sequence: CASSPLLAGRNEQFF.

This rearrangement joins TRBV10-3 to TRBJ2-7; 7 bases are a match to TRBD2. V was pared by 6 bases and J by 2 bases, with 7 bases of the junction left unmatched. Germline CDR1 reads ENHRY; CDR2 reads SYGVKD. The CDR3 is made up of 14 amino acids. The CDR3 loop is CAISPTSEAYEQYF. The CDR3 nucleotides read TGTGCCATCAGCCCCACTAGCGAGGCCTACGAGCAGTACTTC.

Turning to this clonotype: At one end the junction does not follow the germline gene, possibly because of a read error. V and J are TRBV6-2 or TRBV6-3 and TRBJ2-1; TRBD2 matches at 10 bases. The CDR3 sequence is 15 residues long. The germline gives CDR1 MNHEY, CDR2 SVGEGT. The CDR3 loop reads CAGRPLAGPTDEQFF. DNA of the CDR3: TGTGCCGGCAGACCACTAGCGGGACCTACCGATGAGCAGTTCTTC.

Worth noting for this clonotype: Relative to the germline gene, one junction end is altered; a read error may explain this. This chain connects TRBV11-2 to TRBJ2-5; 13 bases are shared with TRBD2. The J call may be faulty, since TRBJ2-7 better matches the DNA end. Germline CDR1 is SGHAT and CDR2 is FQNNGV. The CDR3 consists of 15 residues. The CDR3 here is CACSLALAGGPEQYF. For the CDR3, the DNA is TGTGCCTGCAGCTTAGCACTAGCGGGGGGGCCCGAGCAGTACTTC.

This clonotype was picked up a small number of times. In nucleotides, the CDR3 is TGTGCCAGCAGCTTGGTCGCCCTTACCGGCGCGCAGTATTTT. This encodes CASSLVALTGAQYF. This chain links TRBV7-2 with TRBJ2-3; D not resolved. The CDR3 runs 14 residues. The ends were cut back, 3 bases at V and 10 bases at J, with 17 bases in the middle. Germline assignment: CDR1 SGHTA and CDR2 FQGNSA. Full variable domain (rest looked up from reference TRBV7-2 and TRBJ2-3): GAGVSQSPSNKVTEKGKDVELRCDPISGHTALYWYRQSLGQGLEFLIYFQGNSAPDKSGLPSDRFSAERTGGSVSTLTIQRTQQEDSAVYLCASSLVALTGAQYFGPGTRLTVL.

In regard to this clonotype: One end of the junction does not line up with germline, which may come from a read error. The chain has TRBV2 and TRBJ1-1; D not certain. The CDR3 length is 14 residues. The germline CDR1 and CDR2 sequences are SNHLY and FYNNEI. DNA for the CDR3: TGTGCCAGCAGGGAAGTGGTCGAAGGCACTGAAGCTTTCTTT. Its translation: CASREVVEGTEAFF.

The V and J genes are TRBV20-1 and TRBJ1-2, with D unclear. This CDR3 region has 12 residues. Trimming shortened V by 0 bases and J by 3 bases, and 5 bases separated the two germline ends. Per the germline V gene, CDR1 is DFQATT and CDR2 is SNEGSKA (reference sequence). CDR3: CSARDGHYGYTF. The CDR3 bases are TGCAGTGCTAGAGATGGGCACTATGGCTACACCTTC.

Worth noting for this clonotype: This may be a read error, as it is one base from a much larger clone. The V gene is TRBV5-5, the J gene TRBJ2-5; tentatively, D is TRBD2 (6 bases). This CDR3 spans 17 amino acids. V dropped 4 bases and J dropped 0 bases, with 19 bases sitting between them. Germline values: CDR1 SGHKS, CDR2 YYEKEE (reference sequence). This CDR3 is CASSGRGLTTYQETQYF. The CDR3 DNA reads TGTGCCAGCAGCGGGCGGGGACTGACCACGTACCAAGAGACCCAGTACTTC.

This chain connects TRBV2 to TRBJ2-7; TRBD2 might be the D (7 bases). CDR3 length: 13 amino acids. Germline V gene lookup returns CDR1 SNHLY and CDR2 FYNNEI. The V and J ends lost 6 bases and 6 bases respectively, with 15 bases between them. CDR3 region: CASRAGARREQYF. Here the CDR3 DNA reads TGTGCCAGCAGGGCGGGGGCGAGGCGCGAGCAGTACTTC.

This clonotype appeared a few times. The J gene is TRBJ1-2, the V gene TRBV20-1, with 9 nucleotides matching TRBD1. CDR1 and CDR2 from the germline V gene are DFQATT and SNEGSKA (reference sequence). J lost 5 bases, V lost 2 bases, and 9 bases had no gene match. This CDR3 spans 15 amino acids. The CDR3 DNA is TGCAGTGCTAGAATCGACCGGGACAGGGATTATGGCTACACCTTC. It translates to CSARIDRDRDYGYTF.